Listed below are T cell receptor beta chains from one sample, sequenced in a study of blood T cell repertoires in COVID-19. Sequenced by immunoSEQ multiplex PCR; TCRdb stores in-frame clones only, minus some. The data hold approximately 280,000 clones, with around 90% observed a single time. The sequenced sample was peripheral blood. These receptors were obtained from a woman aged 25 to 39 with COVID-19, enrolled during active disease. Each CDR3 is given with its conserved first and last residue. The D gene is left open where the match is weak. Size values are once, few and many counts, or a class for expanded clones, and some rows have none.

j_call | d_call | clone_size | v_call | cdr3_nt | cdr3_aa
TRBJ2-2 | NA | NA | TRBV10-3 | TGTGCCATACAGGGCACCGGGGAGCTGTTTTTT | CAIQGTGELFF
TRBJ2-7 | NA | NA | TRBV19 | TGTGCCAGTAGTATAGCTGTATCCTACGAGCAGTACTTC | CASSIAVSYEQYF
TRBJ2-3 | TRBD2 | NA | TRBV30 | TGTGCCTGGAGTACCGGACTAGCGGGAGGGACGGATACGCAGTATTTT | CAWSTGLAGGTDTQYF
TRBJ1-1 | NA | NA | TRBV3-1/TRBV3-2 | TGTGCCAGCAGCCCCAGAGGGCGTAACACTGAAGCTTTCTTT | CASSPRGRNTEAFF
TRBJ1-2 | NA | NA | TRBV28 | TGTGCCAGCAGTGGGTCCGGGGGGCTTAACTATGGCTACACCTTC | CASSGSGGLNYGYTF
TRBJ1-2 | NA | NA | TRBV4-3 | TGCGCCAGCAGCCGAGGACTACAGGAGGCTTATGGCTACACCTTC | CASSRGLQEAYGYTF
TRBJ1-2 | NA | NA | TRBV18 | TGTGCCAGCTCACCGGGGGCTGACAGGTCCTACGGTGACACCTTC | CASSPGADRSYGDTF
TRBJ1-2 | NA | once | TRBV6-6 | TGTGCCAGCAGTTACTCCCCAGGGCCCATCGGCTACACCTTC | CASSYSPGPIGYTF
TRBJ1-3 | NA | NA | TRBV19 | TGTGCCAGTAGTATCGCAGGGGATCGGAGAAACACCATATATTTT | CASSIAGDRRNTIYF
TRBJ2-7 | NA | NA | TRBV11-3 | TGTGCCAGCAGCTTAGACCCCAGGGGCGAGCAGTACTTC | CASSLDPRGEQYF
TRBJ2-7 | TRBD1 | NA | TRBV30 | TGTGCCTGGAGTAATGCGGGACAGGGGGTTTACGAGCAGTACTTC | CAWSNAGQGVYEQYF
TRBJ1-2 | NA | NA | TRBV5-6 | TGTGCCAGCAGCTTGGAGAGCCGGGAGACTCTTGGCTACACCTTC | CASSLESRETLGYTF
TRBJ2-1 | TRBD2 | once | TRBV25-1 | TGTGCCAGCAGTGAATATTGGCCCTCTAGCGGGAGGATTAATGAGCAGTTCTTC | CASSEYWPSSGRINEQFF
TRBJ2-1 | TRBD2 | NA | TRBV7-8 | TGTGCCAGCAGCTCCTTAGCGGGAGCGAATTACAATGAGCAGTTCTTC | CASSSLAGANYNEQFF
TRBJ2-7 | NA | NA | TRBV5-6 | TGTGCCAGCAGCTCCCCCGGGAAGGTTGACTCCTACGAGCAGTACTTC | CASSSPGKVDSYEQYF
TRBJ2-3 | NA | NA | TRBV19 | TGTGCCAGTAGTACCAGGGGTAGGGGCACAGATACGCAGTATTTT | CASSTRGRGTDTQYF
TRBJ1-1 | NA | NA | TRBV28 | TGTGCCAGCACCGCCTCTTGGGCGGCTTTCTTT | CASTASWAAFF
TRBJ2-6 | NA | NA | TRBV7-3 | TGTGCCAGCAGCCTCTCCCGGGATCACTCTGGGGCCAACGTCCTGACTTTC | CASSLSRDHSGANVLTF
TRBJ1-4 | TRBD1 | NA | TRBV27 | TGTGCCAGCAGTCCCCTAATTGGACAGGGTCCCGCAACTAATGAAAAACTGTTTTTT | CASSPLIGQGPATNEKLFF
TRBJ1-2 | NA | NA | TRBV6-5 | TGTGCCAGCATCTTCAGGGCCGGTAACTATGGCTACACCTTC | CASIFRAGNYGYTF
TRBJ1-5 | NA | NA | TRBV6-5 | TGTGCCAGCAGTCGGGTGTCAGGAGGGGATCAGCCCCAGCATTTT | CASSRVSGGDQPQHF
TRBJ2-2 | NA | NA | TRBV7-9 | TGTGCCAGCAGCTTAGGACAGATCACCGGGGAGCTGTTTTTT | CASSLGQITGELFF
TRBJ1-6 | NA | NA | TRBV25-1 | TGTGCCAGCAGTGAATTGGGCCGAAGCTCCTATAATTCACCCCTCCACTTT | CASSELGRSSYNSPLHF
TRBJ1-6 | NA | once | TRBV10-3 | TGTGCCATCAGTGAGTCGCTCGGGTCACTTAATTCACCCCTCCACTTT | CAISESLGSLNSPLHF
TRBJ2-2 | TRBD2 | NA | TRBV6-4 | TGTGCCAGCAGTGACTCTATAGCGGGAGGGCCCGGGGAGCTGTTTTTT | CASSDSIAGGPGELFF
TRBJ2-7 | TRBD2 | NA | TRBV10-3 | TGTGCCATCAGTGAGTCGCCTAGCGGAAACTACGAGCAGTACTTC | CAISESPSGNYEQYF
TRBJ1-2 | TRBD1 | NA | TRBV18 | TGTGCCAGCTCACCTCAGGGGGTCTTGAACTATGGCTACACCTTC | CASSPQGVLNYGYTF
TRBJ2-3 | NA | NA | TRBV4-1 | TGCGCCAGCAGCCTAAGTGGGGCCACGCATCCCCCCACAGATACGCAGTATTTT | CASSLSGATHPPTDTQYF
TRBJ2-3 | NA | NA | TRBV20-1 | TGCAGTCCCGCGGTCACAGATACGCAGTATTTT | CSPAVTDTQYF
TRBJ2-5 | TRBD1 | few | TRBV30 | TGTGCCTGGGGTGGGACAGGGTCGTACCAAGAGACCCAGTACTTC | CAWGGTGSYQETQYF
TRBJ2-7 | TRBD1 | NA | TRBV27 | TGTGCCAGCAGTTTAATGGGGGACAGGACACGGAGGGAGCAGTACTTC | CASSLMGDRTRREQYF
TRBJ2-7 | NA | NA | TRBV11-2 | TGTGCCAGCAGCGGAGACTGGTACGAGCAGTACTTC | CASSGDWYEQYF
TRBJ2-7 | NA | few | TRBV2 | TGTGCCAGCAGTAGAGACTGGGACGAGCAGTACTTC | CASSRDWDEQYF
TRBJ1-2 | TRBD1 | NA | TRBV7-9 | TGTGCCAGCAGCCGTTCCGGGACAGGGAACTATGGCTACACCTTC | CASSRSGTGNYGYTF
TRBJ2-7 | TRBD2 | NA | TRBV4-1 | TGCGCCAGCAGCCAAGGGCTAGCGGGAGTTCCCTACGAGCAGTACTTC | CASSQGLAGVPYEQYF
TRBJ1-2 | TRBD1 | NA | TRBV28 | TGTGCCAGCAGTCGACAGGGGACCCGCTATGGCTACACCTTC | CASSRQGTRYGYTF
TRBJ2-1 | NA | NA | TRBV7-2 | TGTGCCAGCAGCCCCCGGGTATGGGGCAGGGATGAGCAGTTCTTC | CASSPRVWGRDEQFF
TRBJ2-1 | TRBD1 | NA | TRBV19 | TGTGCCAGTAGTCCTAGGACAGGCTCCTACAATGAGCAGTTCTTC | CASSPRTGSYNEQFF
TRBJ1-1 | NA | NA | TRBV28 | TGTGCCTCCTCAGGCCCTCCCGGCACTGAAGCTTTCTTT | CASSGPPGTEAFF
TRBJ2-1 | TRBD2 | NA | TRBV25-1 | TGTGCCAGCAGTGAATCCCTACTCAGCGGGGGTTACAATGAGCAGTTCTTC | CASSESLLSGGYNEQFF
TRBJ2-7 | TRBD2 | NA | TRBV19 | TGTGCCAGTAGCATTCGTCTAGCGGGAGGGTACGAGCAGTACTTC | CASSIRLAGGYEQYF
TRBJ1-1 | NA | NA | TRBV19 | TGTGCCAGTAGTATATCCGTATCGGGGGGCACTGAAGCTTTCTTT | CASSISVSGGTEAFF
TRBJ2-3 | TRBD1 | few | TRBV11-2 | TGTGCCAGCAGCCTCGGGACAGGGGGCGATACGCAGTATTTT | CASSLGTGGDTQYF
TRBJ1-2 | TRBD1 | NA | TRBV6-5 | TGTGCCAGCAGTTATTTAGCGGACAGGGTGGGAGGCTACACCTTC | CASSYLADRVGGYTF
TRBJ1-2 | TRBD1 | NA | TRBV7-9 | TGTGCCAGCAGCGCAGGGGGCTACGACTATGGCTACACCTTC | CASSAGGYDYGYTF
TRBJ1-1 | TRBD1 | once | TRBV9 | TGTGCCAGCAGCCCTAGACAGGGCGGAGGGACTGAAGCTTTCTTT | CASSPRQGGGTEAFF
TRBJ1-4 | NA | NA | TRBV9 | TGTGCCAGCAGCGCCGACCCCTGGGCAGCAACTAATGAAAAACTGTTTTTT | CASSADPWAATNEKLFF
TRBJ2-1 | TRBD1 | NA | TRBV9 | TGTGCCAGCAGCGTAGAACAGGGGACCTACAATGAGCAGTTCTTC | CASSVEQGTYNEQFF
TRBJ1-4 | NA | NA | TRBV11-2 | TGTGCCAGCAGCTTAGGTCGGATGGGGGGAAAACTGTTTTTT | CASSLGRMGGKLFF
TRBJ2-7 | NA | NA | TRBV2 | TGTGCCAGCAGTGAGGGCACCTACGAGCAGTACTTC | CASSEGTYEQYF
TRBJ1-6 | NA | NA | TRBV27 | TGTGCCAGCAGTTTCCAGGGACCCGGGGGGTCCTATAATTCACCCCTCCACTTT | CASSFQGPGGSYNSPLHF
TRBJ2-7 | TRBD1 | once | TRBV9 | TGTGCCAGCAGCTTTGGGACAGGGACCTACGAGCAGTACTTC | CASSFGTGTYEQYF
TRBJ2-6 | NA | NA | TRBV6-5 | TGTGCCAGCAACAGGGACTCTGGGGCCAACGTCCTGACTTTC | CASNRDSGANVLTF
TRBJ2-7 | TRBD2 | few | TRBV27 | TGTGCCAGCAGTTTCAGGTCTAGCGGGAGGCCGTCAGGCTACGAGCAGTACTTC | CASSFRSSGRPSGYEQYF
TRBJ1-5 | TRBD1 | NA | TRBV7-9 | TGTGCCAGCAGCCCCGGGACAGGCAATCAGCCCCAGCATTTT | CASSPGTGNQPQHF
TRBJ2-2 | NA | NA | TRBV30 | TGTGCCGAAGGACAGAACTTTTTGGGCACCGGGGAGCTGTTTTTT | CAEGQNFLGTGELFF
TRBJ2-2 | NA | NA | TRBV24-1 | TGTGCCACCAGTGATTTGCAAACGGCAGGGTTGGGTAACGCCGGGGAGCTGTTTTTT | CATSDLQTAGLGNAGELFF
TRBJ1-6 | NA | NA | TRBV27 | TGTGCCAGCAGTTTCTATTCTTCACCCCTCCACTTT | CASSFYSSPLHF
TRBJ1-2 | TRBD1 | NA | TRBV27 | TGTGCCAGCAGTGTCTCCGGGACAGGGGGCTTGTTCGGCTACACCTTC | CASSVSGTGGLFGYTF
TRBJ1-1 | NA | few | TRBV12-3/TRBV12-4 | TGTGCCAGCAGTTTTGCGGTGAACACTGAAGCTTTCTTT | CASSFAVNTEAFF